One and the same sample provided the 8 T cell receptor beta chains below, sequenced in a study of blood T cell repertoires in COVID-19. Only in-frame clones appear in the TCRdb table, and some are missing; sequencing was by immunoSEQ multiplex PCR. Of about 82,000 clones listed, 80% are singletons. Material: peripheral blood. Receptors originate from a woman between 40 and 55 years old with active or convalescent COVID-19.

CDR3 sequence: CASSLGADQPQHF. DNA of the CDR3: TGTGCCAGCTCACTGGGAGCCGATCAGCCCCAGCATTTT. The chain combines TRBV18 with TRBJ1-5, with no clear D. CDR3 length equals 13 residues. V was shortened by 4 bases and J by 5 bases, with 9 bases between the two germline ends. Germline values: CDR1 KGHSH, CDR2 LQKENI.

The CDR3 bases are TGTGCCAGCAGTGAGAGGGGCTACACCTTC. It yields the protein CASSERGYTF. The chain couples TRBV2 to TRBJ1-2; D call uncertain. CDR3 length: 10 amino acids. V was clipped by 3 bases and J by 8 bases, with 4 bases between them. The germline CDR1 and CDR2 sequences are SNHLY and FYNNEI.

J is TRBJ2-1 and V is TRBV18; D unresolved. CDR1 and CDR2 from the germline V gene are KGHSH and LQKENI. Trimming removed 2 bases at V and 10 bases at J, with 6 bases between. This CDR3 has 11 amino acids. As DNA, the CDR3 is TGTGCCAGCTCACCATTATTAGAGCAGTTCTTC. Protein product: CASSPLLEQFF.

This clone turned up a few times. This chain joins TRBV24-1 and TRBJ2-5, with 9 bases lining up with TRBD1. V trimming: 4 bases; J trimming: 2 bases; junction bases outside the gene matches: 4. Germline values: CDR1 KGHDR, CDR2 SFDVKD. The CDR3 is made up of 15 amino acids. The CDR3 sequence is CATSDLGQGQETQYF. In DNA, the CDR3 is TGTGCCACCAGTGACCTGGGACAGGGACAAGAGACCCAGTACTTC.

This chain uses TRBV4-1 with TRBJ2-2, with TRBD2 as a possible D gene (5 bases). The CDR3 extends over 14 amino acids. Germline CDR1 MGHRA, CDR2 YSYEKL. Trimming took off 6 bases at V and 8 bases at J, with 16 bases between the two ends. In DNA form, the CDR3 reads TGCGCCAGCAGGCATAGCGCGGCAGGAGGGGAGCTGTTTTTT. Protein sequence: CASRHSAAGGELFF.

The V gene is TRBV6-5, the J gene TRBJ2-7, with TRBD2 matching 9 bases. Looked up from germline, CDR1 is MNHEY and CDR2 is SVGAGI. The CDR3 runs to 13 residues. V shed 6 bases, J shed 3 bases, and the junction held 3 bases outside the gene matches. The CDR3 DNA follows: TGTGCCAGCAGATATAGCGGGAGCTACGAGCAGTACTTC. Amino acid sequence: CASRYSGSYEQYF.

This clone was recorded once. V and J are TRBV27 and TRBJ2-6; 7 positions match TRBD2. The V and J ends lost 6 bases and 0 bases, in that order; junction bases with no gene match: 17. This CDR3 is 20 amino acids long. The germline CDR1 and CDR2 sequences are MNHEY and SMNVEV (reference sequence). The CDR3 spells CASSLTFPGLPGSGANVLTF. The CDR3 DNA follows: TGTGCCAGCAGCTTAACGTTTCCGGGACTACCCGGCTCTGGGGCCAACGTCCTGACTTTC.

The CDR3 sequence is CASGTDRGNEQFF. The CDR3 DNA reads as TGTGCCAGCGGAACGGACAGGGGCAATGAGCAGTTCTTC. The chain carries TRBV12-3 or TRBV12-4 and TRBJ2-1; TRBD1 aligns across 9 bases. The trim removed 8 bases at V and 6 bases at J, leaving 5 bases unmatched. The CDR3 is 13 amino acids.